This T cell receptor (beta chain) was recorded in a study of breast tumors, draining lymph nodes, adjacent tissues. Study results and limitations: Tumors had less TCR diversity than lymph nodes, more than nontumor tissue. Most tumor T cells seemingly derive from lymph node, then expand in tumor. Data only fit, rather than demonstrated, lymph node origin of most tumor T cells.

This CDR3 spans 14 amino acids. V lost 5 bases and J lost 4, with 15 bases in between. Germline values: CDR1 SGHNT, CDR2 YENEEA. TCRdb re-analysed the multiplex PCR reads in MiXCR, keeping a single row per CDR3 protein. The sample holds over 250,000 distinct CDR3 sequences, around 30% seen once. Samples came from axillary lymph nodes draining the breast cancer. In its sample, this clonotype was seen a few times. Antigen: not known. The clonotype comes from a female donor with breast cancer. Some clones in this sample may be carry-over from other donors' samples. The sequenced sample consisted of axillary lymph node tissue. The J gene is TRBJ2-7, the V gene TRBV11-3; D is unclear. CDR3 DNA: TGTGCCAGCAGCCCCCCCCGGGCCTCATACGAGCAGTACTTC. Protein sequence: CASSPPRASYEQYF.